These T cell receptor beta chains were read from a single sample in a study of a mutant IDH1 vaccine in newly diagnosed glioma. Method: immunoSEQ multiplex PCR; TCRdb's copy keeps in-frame clones and lacks some. The table includes approximately 50,000 clones, around nine tenths detected once. Their specific antigens are unknown. The sequences come from PBMCs, collected from a glioma patient whose treatment included an IDH1 peptide vaccine. These receptors were taken from a woman between 40 and 55 years old with glioma. CDR3s include the opening cysteine and the closing phenylalanine or tryptophan. A D gene is named only where the DNA matches it firmly. Rows give clone size only sometimes, using once, few, many, or a class for an expanded clone.

clone_size,j_call,v_call,d_call,cdr3_aa,cdr3_nt
NA,TRBJ1-1,TRBV11-2,TRBD1,CASSLAGQGQQTEAFF,TGTGCCAGCAGCTTAGCAGGACAGGGCCAGCAGACTGAAGCTTTCTTT
NA,TRBJ1-6,TRBV5-1,TRBD1,CASTQEGAMNSPLHF,TGCGCCAGCACCCAGGAGGGGGCGATGAATTCACCCCTCCACTTT
NA,TRBJ1-5,TRBV6-4,NA,CARTSDLGSNQPQHF,TGTGCCAGGACCAGTGATTTAGGCAGCAATCAGCCCCAGCATTTT
NA,TRBJ2-3,TRBV7-2,TRBD2,CASSLFGSGIADTQYF,TGTGCCAGCAGCTTATTCGGGAGCGGGATTGCAGATACGCAGTATTTT
NA,TRBJ2-7,TRBV5-6,TRBD1,CASSLAGTGGSYEQYF,TGTGCCAGCAGCTTGGCAGGGACAGGGGGATCCTACGAGCAGTACTTC
NA,TRBJ2-1,TRBV7-6,NA,CASSEYAQRSYNEQFF,TGTGCCAGCAGCGAGTATGCGCAGCGCTCCTACAATGAGCAGTTCTTC
NA,TRBJ2-5,TRBV7-7,TRBD2,CASSMGTSGGQETQYF,TGTGCTAGCAGCATGGGGACTAGCGGGGGCCAAGAGACCCAGTACTTC
once,TRBJ2-5,TRBV4-1,TRBD2,CASSRLAVIPQETQYF,TGCGCCAGCAGCAGACTAGCGGTCATACCACAAGAGACCCAGTACTTC
NA,TRBJ2-5,TRBV19,NA,CASSPSFNQETQYF,TGTGCCAGTAGTCCGAGTTTTAACCAAGAGACCCAGTACTTC
NA,TRBJ1-4,TRBV19,NA,CASSRMGGNEKLFF,TGTGCCAGTAGTAGGATGGGGGGTAATGAAAAACTGTTTTTT
NA,TRBJ1-6,TRBV5-5,NA,CASSFVVGGSPLHF,TGTGCCAGCAGCTTTGTGGTGGGTGGTTCACCCCTCCACTTT
NA,TRBJ2-7,TRBV7-8,TRBD2,CASSGLAGPHEQYF,TGTGCCAGCAGCGGACTAGCGGGTCCTCACGAGCAGTACTTC
NA,TRBJ2-7,TRBV5-5,TRBD2,CASSLAGLASYEQYF,TGTGCCAGCAGCTTGGCGGGACTAGCATCCTACGAGCAGTACTTC
NA,TRBJ2-1,TRBV20-1,NA,CSARDRGEQFF,TGCAGTGCTAGAGACCGGGGTGAGCAGTTCTTC
NA,TRBJ2-5,TRBV6-5,NA,CASSYSGETQYF,TGTGCCAGCAGTTACTCGGGCGAGACCCAGTACTTC
NA,TRBJ1-2,TRBV4-1,NA,CASSQEAVRRGAGYTF,TGCGCCAGCAGCCAAGAGGCGGTTCGACGGGGGGCTGGCTACACCTTC
NA,TRBJ1-1,TRBV5-1,TRBD1,CASSLRQGATEAFF,TGCGCCAGCAGCTTGAGACAGGGGGCGACTGAAGCTTTCTTT
NA,TRBJ1-2,TRBV7-8,NA,CASSLLQDYGYTF,TGTGCCAGCAGCTTATTACAGGACTATGGCTACACCTTC
NA,TRBJ2-1,TRBV6-6,NA,CASSTTLWGRFNEQFF,TGTGCCAGCAGTACCACCCTTTGGGGGCGCTTCAATGAGCAGTTCTTC
NA,TRBJ2-7,TRBV25-1,TRBD1,CARVRRQGPYEQYF,TGTGCCAGGGTCCGCAGACAGGGCCCCTACGAGCAGTACTTC
once,TRBJ1-4,TRBV19,TRBD1,CASSAWGQGAATNEKLFF,TGTGCCAGTAGTGCCTGGGGACAGGGAGCGGCAACTAATGAAAAACTGTTTTTT
NA,TRBJ2-2,TRBV5-4,TRBD2,CASRSGLAGANTGELFF,TGTGCCAGCAGGTCGGGACTAGCGGGAGCAAACACCGGGGAGCTGTTTTTT
once,TRBJ2-1,TRBV7-8,TRBD2,CASSPGLADLHEQFF,TGTGCCAGCAGCCCGGGACTAGCGGACCTCCATGAGCAGTTCTTC
NA,TRBJ2-7,TRBV9,TRBD2,CASSEGTSGSYEQYF,TGTGCCAGCAGCGAAGGGACTAGCGGCTCCTACGAGCAGTACTTC
few,TRBJ1-4,TRBV5-1,NA,CASSLGLTTNEKLFF,TGCGCCAGCAGCTTGGGTCTCACAACTAATGAAAAACTGTTTTTT
NA,TRBJ1-5,TRBV4-1,NA,CASSPTLLPWGYSNQPQHF,TGCGCCAGCAGCCCGACCCTCCTCCCCTGGGGGTATAGCAATCAGCCCCAGCATTTT
NA,TRBJ2-7,TRBV18,TRBD1,CASSPGQGPYEQYF,TGTGCCAGCTCACCGGGACAGGGACCCTACGAGCAGTACTTC
few,TRBJ1-1,TRBV6-5,TRBD1,CASSTTTGKAFF,TGTGCCAGCAGCACGACGACAGGGAAAGCTTTCTTT
NA,TRBJ2-1,TRBV14,TRBD1,CASSSTGQGSNNEQFF,TGTGCCAGCAGCTCGACGGGACAGGGGAGCAACAATGAGCAGTTCTTC
NA,TRBJ2-1,TRBV7-8,TRBD1,CASSMIQGVEQFF,TGTGCCAGCAGCATGATACAGGGGGTTGAGCAGTTCTTC
NA,TRBJ1-2,TRBV28,NA,CASSLARAALSYTF,TGTGCCAGCAGTTTGGCCCGTGCCGCATTGAGCTACACCTTC
NA,TRBJ2-3,TRBV10-1,NA,CASSVNQNGDTQYF,TGCGCCAGCAGTGTAAACCAGAATGGGGATACGCAGTATTTT
few,TRBJ1-2,TRBV11-2,TRBD1,CASSPGTAVYGYTF,TGTGCCAGCAGCCCTGGGACAGCCGTTTATGGCTACACCTTC
NA,TRBJ2-5,TRBV18,NA,CASSALGLQETQYF,TGTGCCAGCTCAGCTCTGGGATTACAAGAGACCCAGTACTTC
NA,TRBJ2-1,TRBV6-6,TRBD2,CASRELAGIYNEQFF,TGTGCCAGCAGAGAACTAGCGGGGATCTACAATGAGCAGTTCTTC